This T cell receptor (beta chain) was observed in a study of a mutant IDH1 vaccine in newly diagnosed glioma. Whole-study context: Vaccine dosing followed radiotherapy by 4-6 weeks, or accompanied temozolomide cycles. Sex distribution of treated patients was approximately 60% male and roughly 40% female; mean age was about 40 years. General observations from the study: Among top peripheral T cell clonotypes, changes seemed unrelated to pseudoprogression.

The CDR3 is 15 residues long. CDR1 and CDR2 from the germline V gene are MNHEY and SMNVEV (reference sequence). The germline V and J ends were trimmed by 1 base and 7 bases, with 16 bases remaining between them. Time point defined: week 47, end of study. Doses of 300 ug of mutant IDH1 20-mer peptide were given with topical imiquimod. Here immunoSEQ multiplex PCR was the method, and the copy in TCRdb shows in-frame clones only, minus some. The sample contains about 59,000 clones, roughly 87% of which appear only once. Of note for this clone: The antigen is not known.

This sequence originates from a man aged 30 to 39 with glioma. The sample was PBMCs, taken from a glioma patient whose treatment included an IDH1 peptide vaccine. The chain uses TRBV27 and TRBJ2-5; either TRBD1 or TRBD2 may fit D (7 bases each). CDR3 amino acids: CASSLFSQGEGTQYF. CDR3 coding DNA: TGTGCCAGCAGTTTATTTTCCCAGGGGGAGGGGACCCAGTACTTC.